The text below deals with one T cell receptor beta chain. Germline CDR1 reads SGHRS; CDR2 reads YFSETQ. After removal of 1 base from V and 0 bases from J, the junction contained 4 bases not matched to a gene. This CDR3 is built from 15 residues. The sample is drawn from a study of shared clonotypes between healthy human individuals. The authors loaded approximately 220 ng DNA, roughly 33,000 T cell genomes, into sorted-subset replicate PCRs. The repertoire was sequenced with immunoSEQ multiplex PCR; TCRdb's copy has only in-frame clones and lacks some. The sample carries roughly 2,000,000 clones, 93% recorded once. CD45RO-negative, CCR7-positively selected cells formed the naive CD8 fraction, excluding terminally differentiated effector memory CD45RA+ cells.

This chain links TRBV5-1 with TRBJ2-7; 7 bases are shared with TRBD1. The sequence was obtained from a man younger than 35 in good health. Some clones in this sample may be carry-over from other donors' samples. The sequenced material came from naive CD8+ T cells from PBMCs. CDR3 residues: CASSLPTGTSYEQYF. For the CDR3, the DNA is TGCGCCAGCAGCTTGCCGACAGGGACCTCCTACGAGCAGTACTTC.